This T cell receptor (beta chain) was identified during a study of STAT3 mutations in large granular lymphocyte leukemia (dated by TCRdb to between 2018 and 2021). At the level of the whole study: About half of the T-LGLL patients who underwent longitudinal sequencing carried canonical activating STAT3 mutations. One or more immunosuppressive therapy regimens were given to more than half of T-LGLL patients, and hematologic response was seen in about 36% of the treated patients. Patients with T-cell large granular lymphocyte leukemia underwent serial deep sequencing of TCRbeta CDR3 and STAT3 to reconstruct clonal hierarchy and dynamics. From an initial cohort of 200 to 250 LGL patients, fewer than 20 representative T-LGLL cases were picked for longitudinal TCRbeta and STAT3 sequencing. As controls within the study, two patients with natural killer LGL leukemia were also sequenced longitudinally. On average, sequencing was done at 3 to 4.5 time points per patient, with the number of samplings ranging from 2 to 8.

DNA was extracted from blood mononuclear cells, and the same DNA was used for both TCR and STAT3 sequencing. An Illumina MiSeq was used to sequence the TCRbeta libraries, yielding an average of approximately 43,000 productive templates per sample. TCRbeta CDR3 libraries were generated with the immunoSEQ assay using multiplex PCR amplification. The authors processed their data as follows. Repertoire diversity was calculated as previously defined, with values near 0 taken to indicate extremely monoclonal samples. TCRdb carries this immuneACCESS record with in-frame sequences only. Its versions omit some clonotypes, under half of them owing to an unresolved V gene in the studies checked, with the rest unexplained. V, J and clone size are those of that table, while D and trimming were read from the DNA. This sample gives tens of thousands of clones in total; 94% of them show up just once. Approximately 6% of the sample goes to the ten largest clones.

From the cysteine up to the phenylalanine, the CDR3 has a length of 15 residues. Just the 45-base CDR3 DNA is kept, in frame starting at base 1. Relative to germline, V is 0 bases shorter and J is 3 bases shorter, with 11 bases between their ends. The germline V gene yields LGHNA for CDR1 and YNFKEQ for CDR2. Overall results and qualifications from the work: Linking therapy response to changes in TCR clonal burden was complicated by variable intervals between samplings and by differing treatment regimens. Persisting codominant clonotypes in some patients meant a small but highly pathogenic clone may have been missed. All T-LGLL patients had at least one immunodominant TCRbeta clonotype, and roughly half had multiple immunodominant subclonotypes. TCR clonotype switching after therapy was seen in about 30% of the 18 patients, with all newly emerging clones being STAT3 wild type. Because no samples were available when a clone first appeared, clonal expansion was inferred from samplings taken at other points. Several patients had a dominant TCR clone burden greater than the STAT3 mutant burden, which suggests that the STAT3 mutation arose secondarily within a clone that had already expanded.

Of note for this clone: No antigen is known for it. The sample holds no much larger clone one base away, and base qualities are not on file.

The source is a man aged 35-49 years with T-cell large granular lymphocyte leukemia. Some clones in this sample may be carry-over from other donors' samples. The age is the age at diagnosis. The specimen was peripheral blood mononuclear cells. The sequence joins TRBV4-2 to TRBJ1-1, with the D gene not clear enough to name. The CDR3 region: CASSQERALDTEAFF. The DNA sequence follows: TGTGCCAGCAGCCAAGAGCGGGCATTGGACACTGAAGCTTTCTTT.